Below, 6 T cell receptor beta chains from the same sample are listed, as sequenced in a study of post-analysis software for immune sequencing data. Study findings and constraints: About five TRBV segments, including TRBV5-6, TRBV5-1 and TRBV20-1, were more frequent in patients than controls.

The TCR beta cDNA libraries contained unique molecular identifiers. MiXCR, applied by TCRdb to the PCR reads, yields one record per CDR3 protein. The profile shows about 500,000 distinct CDR3 sequences, less than 45% of them singletons. These receptors' targets are unknown. The sequenced material came from blood. These receptor sequences come from a girl aged 10 to 17 with multiple sclerosis.

As regards this clonotype: The junction shows a germline mismatch at one end, possibly a read error. The rearrangement uses TRBV7-2 and TRBJ2-5; 8 bases line up with TRBD1. The CDR3 runs to 13 residues. Germline assignment: CDR1 SGHTA and CDR2 FQGNSA. CDR3 DNA: TGTGCCGGCAGCCCAGGGGGCCGAGAGACCCAGTACTTC. This encodes CAGSPGGRETQYF.

This clonotype was seen a handful of times. The chain joins TRBV7-9 to TRBJ2-3; D is unresolved. Trimming took off 2 bases at V and 4 bases at J, with 10 bases between the two ends. Germline CDR1 is SEHNR and CDR2 is FQNEAQ (reference sequence). The CDR3 contains 14 residues. CDR3 nucleotide sequence: TGTGCCAGCAGCTTACGGTCCAACCCAGATACGCAGTATTTT. Residues: CASSLRSNPDTQYF.

The V call is TRBV5-5, the J call TRBJ2-2; TRBD2 might be the D (6 bases). CDR3 length: 18 residues. V lost 4 bases and J lost 4, with 23 bases in between. The V gene's germline CDR1 is SGHKS and CDR2 YYEKEE (reference sequence). The CDR3 reads CASSPFQIMGLATGELFF. The CDR3 nucleotides are TGTGCCAGCAGCCCCTTCCAGATTATGGGACTGGCCACCGGGGAGCTGTTTTTT.

This clonotype was seen only once. V gene TRBV7-9 combines with J gene TRBJ2-7, with 8 nucleotides matching TRBD2. CDR1 is SEHNR, CDR2 FQNEAQ, per germline (reference sequence). Trimming cost V 5 bases and J 7 bases; bases outside gene matches: 16. This CDR3 is 16 amino acids long. CDR3 region: CASSASGGPKSYEQYF. The CDR3 DNA reads TGTGCCAGCAGCGCGTCGGGAGGGCCTAAGAGTTATGAGCAGTACTTC.

This clonotype was detected only a few times. The chain joins TRBV11-2 to TRBJ2-1; 8 nucleotides line up with TRBD2. From germline, CDR1 is SGHAT and CDR2 FQNNGV. The length of the CDR3 is 17 residues. Germline trimming cut 6 bases from V and 2 bases from J; bases unmatched to any gene: 12. Here the CDR3 reads CASSFSGTRSPYNEQFF. CDR3 bases: TGTGCCAGCAGTTTTTCCGGGACTAGGAGCCCCTACAATGAGCAGTTCTTC.

A remark on this clonotype: An end of the junction differs from the germline gene, which may be a read error. The V call is TRBV27, the J call TRBJ2-3; tentative D call: TRBD2 (6 bases). CDR1 and CDR2 (germline): MNHEY, SMNVEV (reference sequence). The CDR3 covers 14 residues. CDR3 DNA sequence: TGTGCCGGCAGTAGCCTAGCGATCACAGATACGCAGTATTTT. Its protein is CAGSSLAITDTQYF.